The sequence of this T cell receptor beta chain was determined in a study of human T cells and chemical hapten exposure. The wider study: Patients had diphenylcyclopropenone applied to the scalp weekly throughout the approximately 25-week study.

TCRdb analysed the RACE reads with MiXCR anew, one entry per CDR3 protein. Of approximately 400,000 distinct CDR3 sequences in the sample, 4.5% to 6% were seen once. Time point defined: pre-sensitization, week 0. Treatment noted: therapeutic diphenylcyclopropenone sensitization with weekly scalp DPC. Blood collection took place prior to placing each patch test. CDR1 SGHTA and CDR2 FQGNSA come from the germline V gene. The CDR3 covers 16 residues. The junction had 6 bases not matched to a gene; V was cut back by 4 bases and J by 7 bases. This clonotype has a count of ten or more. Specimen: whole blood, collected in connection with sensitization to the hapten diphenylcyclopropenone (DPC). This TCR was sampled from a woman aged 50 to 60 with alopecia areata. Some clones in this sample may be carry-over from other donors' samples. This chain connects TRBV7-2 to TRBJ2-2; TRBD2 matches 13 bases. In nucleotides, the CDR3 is TGTGCCAGCAGCTCCCGACTAGCGGGAGGTGTCGGGGAGCTGTTTTTT. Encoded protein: CASSSRLAGGVGELFF.